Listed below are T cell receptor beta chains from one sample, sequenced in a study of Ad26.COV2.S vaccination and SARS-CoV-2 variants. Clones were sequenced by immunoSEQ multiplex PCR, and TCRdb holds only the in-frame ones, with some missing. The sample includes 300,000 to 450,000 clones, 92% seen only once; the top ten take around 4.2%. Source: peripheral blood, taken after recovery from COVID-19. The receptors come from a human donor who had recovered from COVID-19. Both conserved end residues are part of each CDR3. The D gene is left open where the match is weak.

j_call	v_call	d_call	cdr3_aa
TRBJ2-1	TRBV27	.	CASRGGQYNEQFF
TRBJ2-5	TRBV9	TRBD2	CASSLSGSGGFETQYF
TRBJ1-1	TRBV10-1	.	CASSEGGANTEAFF
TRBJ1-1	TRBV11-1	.	CASSPNLDRNTEAFF
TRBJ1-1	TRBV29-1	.	CSVGGALLSTEAFF
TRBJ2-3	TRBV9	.	CASSVDPRDTQYF
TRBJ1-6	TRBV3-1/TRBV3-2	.	CASSQGLQPTNSPLHF
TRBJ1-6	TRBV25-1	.	CASSDPIGGGGSPLHF
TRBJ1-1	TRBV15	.	CATSRIGLGTEAFF
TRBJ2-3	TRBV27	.	CASSSYTGLSSTDTQYF
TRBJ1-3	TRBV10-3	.	CAISLGPPTSGNTIYF
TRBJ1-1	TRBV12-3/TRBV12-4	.	CASSFGRAEAFF
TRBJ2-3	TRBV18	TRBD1	CASSLDRAADTQYF
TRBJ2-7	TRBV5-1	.	CASSLAWDTPYEQYF
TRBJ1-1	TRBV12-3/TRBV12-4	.	CASSSVGSEAFF
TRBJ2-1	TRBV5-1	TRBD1	CASSLGGTGSASEQFF
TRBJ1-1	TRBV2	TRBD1	CASSPVGGQGNTEAFF
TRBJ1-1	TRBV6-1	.	CASSEPILNTEAFF
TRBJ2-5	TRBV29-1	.	CSAEPGRKETQYF
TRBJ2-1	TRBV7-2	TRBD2	CASSLAGRGGRNEQFF
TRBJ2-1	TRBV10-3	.	CAISETDYNEQFF
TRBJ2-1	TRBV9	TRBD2	CASSAGTRTYNEQFF
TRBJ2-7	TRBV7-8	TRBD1	CASSSLHGQGSSYEQYF
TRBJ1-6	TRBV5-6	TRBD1	CASSLYGTGGPYLHF
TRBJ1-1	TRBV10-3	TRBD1	CASRPGQGAGDTEAFF
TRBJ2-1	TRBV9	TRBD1	CASSVGGGAGNEQFF
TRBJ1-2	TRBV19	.	CASIKGSYGYTF
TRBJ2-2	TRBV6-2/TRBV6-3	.	CASSFLTNGELFF
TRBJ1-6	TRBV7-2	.	CASSLDSSYNSPLHF
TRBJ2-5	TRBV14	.	CASSPGRRQETQYF
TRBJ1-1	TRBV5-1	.	CASSLNTGSEAFF
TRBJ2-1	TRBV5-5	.	CASSLGSGAYNEQFF
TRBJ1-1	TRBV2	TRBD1	CASRGTGVIRNTEAFF
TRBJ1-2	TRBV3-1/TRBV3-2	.	CASSQDSHGQGYGYTF
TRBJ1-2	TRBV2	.	CASSSDSYGYTF
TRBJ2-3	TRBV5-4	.	CASSSRSSTDTQYF
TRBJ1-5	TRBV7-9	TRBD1	CASSTAGGADQPQHF
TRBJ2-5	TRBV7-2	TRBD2	CASSNQGGSRETQYF
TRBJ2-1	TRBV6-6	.	CASSPGSEQFF
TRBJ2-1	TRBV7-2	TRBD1	CASSLGGQGSEQFF
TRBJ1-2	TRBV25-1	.	CASSAAGAKGYTF
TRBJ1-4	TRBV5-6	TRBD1	CASSPGQGREKLFF
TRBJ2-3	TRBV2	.	CASSESSTDTQYF
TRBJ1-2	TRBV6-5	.	CASRSLGGIYGYTF
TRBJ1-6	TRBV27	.	CATSDTALSPLHF
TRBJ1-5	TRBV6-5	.	CASSGEGFQPQHF
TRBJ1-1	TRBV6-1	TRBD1	CASSEVGRGRETEAFF
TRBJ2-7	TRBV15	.	CATSSGNPLLEQYF
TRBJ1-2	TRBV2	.	CASRDSQGYYGYTF
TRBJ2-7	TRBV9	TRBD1	CASSARDRGPYEQYF
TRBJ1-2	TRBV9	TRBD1	CASSPSGTAYGYTF
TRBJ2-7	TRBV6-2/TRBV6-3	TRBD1	CASSYEGTGSYEQYF